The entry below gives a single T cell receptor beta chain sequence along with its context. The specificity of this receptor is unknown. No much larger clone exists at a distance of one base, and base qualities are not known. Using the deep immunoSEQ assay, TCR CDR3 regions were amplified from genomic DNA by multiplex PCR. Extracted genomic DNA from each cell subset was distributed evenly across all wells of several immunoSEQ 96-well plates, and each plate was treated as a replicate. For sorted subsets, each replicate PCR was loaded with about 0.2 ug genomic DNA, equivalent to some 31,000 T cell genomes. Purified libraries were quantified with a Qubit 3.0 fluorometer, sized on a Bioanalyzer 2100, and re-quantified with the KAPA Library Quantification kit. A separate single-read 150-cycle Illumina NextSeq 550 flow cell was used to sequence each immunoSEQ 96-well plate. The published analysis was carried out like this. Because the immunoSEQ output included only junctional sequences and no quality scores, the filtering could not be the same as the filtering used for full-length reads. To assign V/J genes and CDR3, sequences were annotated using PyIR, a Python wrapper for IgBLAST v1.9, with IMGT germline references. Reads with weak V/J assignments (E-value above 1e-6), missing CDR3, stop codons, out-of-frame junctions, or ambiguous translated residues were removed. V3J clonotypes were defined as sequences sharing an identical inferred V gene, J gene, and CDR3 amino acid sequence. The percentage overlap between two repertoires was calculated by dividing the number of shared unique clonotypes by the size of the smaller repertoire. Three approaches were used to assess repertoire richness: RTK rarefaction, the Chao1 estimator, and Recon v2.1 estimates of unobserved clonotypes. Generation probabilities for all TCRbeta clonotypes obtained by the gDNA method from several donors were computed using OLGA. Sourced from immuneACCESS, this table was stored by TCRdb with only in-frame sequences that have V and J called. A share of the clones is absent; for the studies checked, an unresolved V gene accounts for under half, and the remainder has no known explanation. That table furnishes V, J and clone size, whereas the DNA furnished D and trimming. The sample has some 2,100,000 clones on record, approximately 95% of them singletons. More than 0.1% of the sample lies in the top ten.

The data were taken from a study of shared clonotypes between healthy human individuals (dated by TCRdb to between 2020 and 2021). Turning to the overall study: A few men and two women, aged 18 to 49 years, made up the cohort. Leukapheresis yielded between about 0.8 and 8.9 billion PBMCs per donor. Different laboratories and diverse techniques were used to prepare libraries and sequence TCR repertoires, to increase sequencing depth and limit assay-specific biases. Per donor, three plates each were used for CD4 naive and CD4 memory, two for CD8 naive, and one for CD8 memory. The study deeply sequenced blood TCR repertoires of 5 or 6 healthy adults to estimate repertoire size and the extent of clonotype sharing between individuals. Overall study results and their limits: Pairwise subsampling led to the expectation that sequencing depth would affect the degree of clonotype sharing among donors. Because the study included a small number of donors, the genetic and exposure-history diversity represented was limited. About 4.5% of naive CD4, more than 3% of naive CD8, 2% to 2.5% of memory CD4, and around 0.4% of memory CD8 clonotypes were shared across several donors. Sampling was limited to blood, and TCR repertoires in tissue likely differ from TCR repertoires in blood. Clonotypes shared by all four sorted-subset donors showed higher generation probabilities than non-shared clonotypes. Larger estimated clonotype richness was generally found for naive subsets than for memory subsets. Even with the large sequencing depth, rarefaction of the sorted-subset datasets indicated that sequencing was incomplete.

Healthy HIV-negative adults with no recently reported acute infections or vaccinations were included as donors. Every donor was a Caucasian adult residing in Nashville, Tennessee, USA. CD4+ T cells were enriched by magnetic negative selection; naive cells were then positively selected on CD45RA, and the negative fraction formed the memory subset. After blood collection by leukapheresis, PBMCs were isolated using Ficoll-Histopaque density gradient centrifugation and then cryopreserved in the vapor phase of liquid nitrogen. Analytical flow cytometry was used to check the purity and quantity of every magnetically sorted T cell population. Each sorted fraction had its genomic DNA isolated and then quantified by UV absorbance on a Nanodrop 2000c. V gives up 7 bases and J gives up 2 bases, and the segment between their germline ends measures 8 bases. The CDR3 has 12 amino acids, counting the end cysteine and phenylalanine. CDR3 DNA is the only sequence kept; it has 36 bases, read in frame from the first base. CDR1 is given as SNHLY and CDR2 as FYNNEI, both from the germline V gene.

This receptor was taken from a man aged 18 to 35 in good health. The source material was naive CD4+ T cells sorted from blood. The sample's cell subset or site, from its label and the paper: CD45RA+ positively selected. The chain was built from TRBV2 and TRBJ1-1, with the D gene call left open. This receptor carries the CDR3 CASKEGNTEAFF. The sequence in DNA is TGTGCCAGCAAGGAGGGAAACACTGAAGCTTTCTTT.